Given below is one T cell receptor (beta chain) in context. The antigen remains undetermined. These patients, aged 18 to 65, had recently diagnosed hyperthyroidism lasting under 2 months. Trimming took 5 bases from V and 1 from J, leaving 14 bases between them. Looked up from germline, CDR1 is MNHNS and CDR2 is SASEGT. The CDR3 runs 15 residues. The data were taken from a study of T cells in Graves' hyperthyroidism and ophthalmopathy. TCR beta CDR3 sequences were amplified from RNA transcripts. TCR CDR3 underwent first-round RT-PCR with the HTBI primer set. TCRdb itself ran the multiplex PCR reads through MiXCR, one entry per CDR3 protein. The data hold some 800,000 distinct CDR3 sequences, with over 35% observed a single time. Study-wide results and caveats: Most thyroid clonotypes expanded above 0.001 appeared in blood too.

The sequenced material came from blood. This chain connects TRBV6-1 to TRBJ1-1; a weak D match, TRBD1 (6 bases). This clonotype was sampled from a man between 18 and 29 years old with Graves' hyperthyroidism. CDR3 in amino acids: CASSRGTKGNTEAFF. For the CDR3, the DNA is TGTGCCAGCAGTCGAGGGACAAAGGGGAACACTGAAGCTTTCTTT.